Many counts were recorded for the clone carrying this T cell receptor beta chain. Enrolled through a virtual design, the participants were between roughly 18 and 95 years of age and came from 24 US areas. Researchers sorted participants into cohorts using their self-reported clinical history. The data were obtained in a study of blood T cell repertoires in COVID-19. Study-level information: Sources were T cells, B-cell-depleted T cells, or PBMCs; the material itself was cDNA or gDNA.

Germline values: CDR1 MDHEN, CDR2 SYDVKM. The length of the CDR3 is 12 residues. Trimming removed 7 bases from V and 10 bases from J, with 14 bases in between. The assay was immunoSEQ multiplex PCR, and TCRdb's table has in-frame clones only and misses some. The data contain approximately 490,000 clones, around 85% of them singletons. The source of this sequence is a woman aged 55-75 years who had recovered from COVID-19. The chain links TRBV28 to TRBJ2-1, with D possibly TRBD1 on 5 matching bases. The sample comprised PBMCs or T cells enriched from blood (not recorded which). The CDR3 region has the DNA TGTGCCAGCACGGAGACAGTTGACGAGCAGTTCTTC. It is translated as CASTETVDEQFF.